The 24 T cell receptor beta chains reported below all come from one sample, sequenced in a study of blood T cell repertoires in COVID-19. Sequencing was performed with immunoSEQ multiplex PCR; in TCRdb, only in-frame clones are kept and a portion is missing. The table has under 200,000 clones, about four fifths seen once; the top ten hold around 8.1%. The sequencing sample was made of peripheral blood. The receptors shown here come from a woman between 55 and 75 years old with COVID-19, enrolled during active disease.

This chain links TRBV19 with TRBJ2-2; tentative D call: TRBD2 (5 bases). This CDR3 spans 14 amino acids. The V gene lost 7 bases and the J gene lost 4 bases, with 13 bases spanning the gap. Germline CDR1 reads LNHDA; CDR2 reads SQIVND (reference sequence). CDR3 in amino acids: CASTLGSPTGELFF. The CDR3 DNA follows: TGTGCCAGTACCCTTGGGAGCCCCACCGGGGAGCTGTTTTTT.

J is TRBJ1-2 and V is TRBV28, with no clear D. Germline V CDR1 and CDR2: MDHEN, SYDVKM. V dropped 7 bases and J dropped 2 bases, with 11 bases sitting between them. CDR3 length: 13 residues. The CDR3 DNA reads as TGTGCCAGCACCCCAGGTGTAAACTATGGCTACACCTTC. Residues: CASTPGVNYGYTF.

This clone was counted a few times. This chain links TRBV5-6 with TRBJ2-2; the match to TRBD2 covers 12 bases. In germline, CDR1 is SGHDT, CDR2 YYEEEE. The V and J ends lost 0 bases and 2 bases, in that order; junction bases with no gene match: 2. This CDR3 spans 17 amino acids. In DNA form, the CDR3 reads TGTGCCAGCAGCTTGGAACTAGCGGGGGGTAACACCGGGGAGCTGTTTTTT. Protein: CASSLELAGGNTGELFF.

This clone was observed a single time. The gene calls are TRBV24-1 and TRBJ2-3, with 7 bases fitting TRBD2. Losses at the gene ends were 2 bases for V and 3 bases for J; bases not matched to a gene: 4. The CDR3 is made up of 15 amino acids. Germline V gene lookup returns CDR1 KGHDR and CDR2 SFDVKD. The CDR3 nucleotides are TGTGCCACCAGTGATTCCCTAGCGGTGACAGATACGCAGTATTTT. This translates into CATSDSLAVTDTQYF.

The genes are TRBV5-4 and TRBJ2-3; D is perhaps TRBD1 (5 bases). Germline V gene data show CDR1 as SGHNT and CDR2 as YYREEE (reference sequence). Trimming shortened V by 2 bases and J by 5 bases, and 12 bases separated the two germline ends. The CDR3 runs to 14 residues. CDR3 nucleotides: TGTGCCAGCAGCTTACCCCAGGGAAGAGATACGCAGTATTTT. It yields the protein CASSLPQGRDTQYF.

This rearrangement joins TRBV7-2 to TRBJ1-5, with TRBD1 matching 8 bases. Germline-derived CDR1 and CDR2 are SGHTA and FQGNSA. The CDR3 is 15 residues long. Trimming took 5 bases from V and 6 from J; bases not matched to a gene: 9. The CDR3 region is CASSATGGNGQPQHF. CDR3 DNA: TGTGCCAGCAGCGCCACAGGGGGTAACGGTCAGCCCCAGCATTTT.

The chain joins TRBV7-6 to TRBJ2-3, with 7 positions matching TRBD1. Unmatched junction bases numbered 9, after V lost 4 bases and J lost 2 bases. CDR1 SGHVS and CDR2 FNYEAQ come from the germline V gene. CDR3 length: 16 amino acids. The CDR3 nucleotides read TGTGCCAGCAGCTCGACAGGGATCTCCCTCACAGATACGCAGTATTTT. It is translated as CASSSTGISLTDTQYF.

This chain links TRBV25-1 with TRBJ2-7; D is ambiguous. V lost 5 bases and J lost 4, with 12 bases in between. This CDR3 has 13 amino acids. Per the germline V gene, CDR1 is MGHDK and CDR2 is SYGVNS. CDR3 sequence reads: CASSPPTEYEQYF. In DNA form, the CDR3 reads TGTGCCAGCAGTCCCCCGACTGAGTACGAGCAGTACTTC.

The chain combines TRBV14 with TRBJ2-5; the D gene is possibly TRBD1 (5 bases). The CDR3 covers 13 residues. V lost 2 bases to trimming and J lost 4 bases, with 8 bases between them. Germline V gives CDR1 SGHDN, CDR2 FVKESK. CDR3 residues: CASSQWGGETQYF. The CDR3 DNA reads TGTGCCAGCAGCCAATGGGGCGGAGAGACCCAGTACTTC.

The gene calls are TRBV5-1 and TRBJ1-1; possibly TRBD1 for D (6 bases). In germline, CDR1 is SGHRS, CDR2 YFSETQ. CDR3 length: 13 residues. Trimming left V 0 bases short and J 8 bases short, with 11 bases between. CDR3 in DNA: TGCGCCAGCAGCTTGGACCAGGGGCGGGAAGCTTTCTTT. This codes for CASSLDQGREAFF.

The chain joins TRBV3-1 (or the pseudogene TRBV3-2) to TRBJ1-5, with D uncertain. This CDR3 has 15 residues. Trimming stripped 0 bases from V and 1 base from J, with 7 bases between. CDR1 LGHDT and CDR2 YNNKEL come from the germline V gene (reference sequence). The CDR3 bases are TGTGCCAGCAGCCAAGAAGGAGGAAGCAATCAGCCCCAGCATTTT. It translates to CASSQEGGSNQPQHF.

The gene calls are TRBV5-1 and TRBJ2-1; the match to TRBD2 covers 9 bases. Germline CDR1 is SGHRS and CDR2 is YFSETQ. J was trimmed by 7 bases and V by 4 bases; bases with no gene match: 12. CDR3 length: 16 amino acids. CDR3 in amino acids: CASSGLVGGGANEQFF. The CDR3 nucleotides read TGCGCCAGCAGCGGGCTGGTAGGCGGGGGGGCGAATGAGCAGTTCTTC.

The chain couples TRBV28 to TRBJ2-3; 9 bases are shared with TRBD2. After removal of 8 bases from V and 2 bases from J, the junction contained 2 bases not matched to a gene. Germline V lookup: CDR1 MDHEN, CDR2 SYDVKM. This CDR3 is built from 13 residues. CDR3 sequence (DNA): TGTGCCAGCCGGACTAGCGTCACAGATACGCAGTATTTT. The encoded protein is CASRTSVTDTQYF. Combining the CDR3 with reference TRBV28 and TRBJ2-3 gives the whole variable domain DVKVTQSSRYLVKRTGEKVFLECVQDMDHENMFWYRQDPGLGLRLIYFSYDVKMKEKGDIPEGYSVSREKKERFSLILESASTNQTSMYLCASRTSVTDTQYFGPGTRLTVL.

The chain is built from TRBV15 and TRBJ2-3, with a possible D match to TRBD1 (5 bases). CDR3 length: 14 amino acids. Trimming pared 1 base from V and 4 bases from J, leaving 9 bases between. Germline V lookup: CDR1 LNHNV, CDR2 YYDKDF (reference sequence). The CDR3 sequence is CATSRVRQSDTQYF. CDR3 in DNA: TGTGCCACCAGCAGAGTCCGACAGTCAGATACGCAGTATTTT.

This chain uses TRBV20-1 with TRBJ1-1; the D is unclear. Trimming cost V 6 bases and J 2 bases, with 7 bases left between them. CDR1 and CDR2 (germline): DFQATT, SNEGSKA (reference sequence). The length of the CDR3 is 11 residues. CDR3 coding DNA: TGCAGTGCGTCAGAAAACACTGAAGCTTTCTTT. The encoded protein is CSASENTEAFF.

J is TRBJ2-1 and V is TRBV6-2 or TRBV6-3; 7 bases are a match to TRBD2. Germline V gives CDR1 MNHEY, CDR2 SVGEGT. The V and J ends lost 5 bases and 2 bases, in that order; junction bases with no gene match: 6. This CDR3 has 15 amino acids. The CDR3 reads CASSIPLAAYNEQFF. The CDR3 nucleotides read TGTGCCAGCAGTATCCCCCTAGCGGCCTACAATGAGCAGTTCTTC.

The genes are TRBV11-2 and TRBJ2-7; tentative D call: TRBD1 (6 bases). CDR3 size: 13 residues. The V gene's germline CDR1 is SGHAT and CDR2 FQNNGV. Between the trimmed V and J ends, which lost 5 bases and 4 bases, there was a span of 12 bases. As DNA, the CDR3 is TGTGCCAGCAGCGCAGGGGTCTTGTACGAGCAGTACGTC. Translation: CASSAGVLYEQYV.

V gene TRBV11-2 combines with J gene TRBJ2-5; 10 positions match TRBD2. Germline lookup yields CDR1 SGHAT and CDR2 FQNNGV. V shed 5 bases, J shed 1 base, and the junction held 4 bases outside the gene matches. The CDR3 has 15 amino acids. The CDR3: CASSPRTSGQETQYF. In DNA, the CDR3 is TGTGCCAGCAGCCCGCGGACTAGCGGCCAAGAGACCCAGTACTTC.

The chain carries TRBV6-1 and TRBJ1-1; D gene unclear. The germline V gene has CDR1 MNHNS and CDR2 SASEGT. Between the trimmed V and J ends, which lost 3 bases and 10 bases, there was a span of 12 bases. The CDR3 loop spans 12 amino acids. The CDR3 reads CASSDVSGRAFF. The CDR3 nucleotides read TGTGCCAGCAGTGATGTGAGTGGTAGAGCTTTCTTT.

The V and J genes are TRBV3-1 (or the pseudogene TRBV3-2) and TRBJ1-6, with no clear D. This CDR3 has 13 amino acids. V was clipped by 1 base and J by 8 bases, with 6 bases between them. Per the germline V gene, CDR1 is LGHDT and CDR2 is YNNKEL (reference sequence). The CDR3 loop reads CASSQVGDSPLHF. In nucleotides, the CDR3 is TGTGCCAGCAGCCAAGTCGGGGATTCACCCCTCCACTTT.

This chain uses TRBV5-6 with TRBJ1-2; 10 bases align to TRBD1. V lost 3 bases to trimming and J lost 7 bases; unmatched junction nucleotides: 9. CDR1 and CDR2 (germline): SGHDT, YYEEEE. The CDR3 has 15 amino acids. CDR3 in amino acids: CASSSPDRGGSGYTF. Written as DNA, the CDR3 is TGTGCCAGCAGCTCCCCGGACAGGGGGGGCTCTGGCTACACCTTC.

The chain is built from TRBV3-1 (or the pseudogene TRBV3-2) and TRBJ2-7; D perhaps matches TRBD2 (6 bases). CDR1 is LGHDT, CDR2 YNNKEL, per germline (reference sequence). The CDR3 spans 15 residues. V lost 0 bases, J lost 3 bases, and 12 bases lay in between. The CDR3 nucleotides read TGTGCCAGCAGCCAAGACCCGGACGGGGGCTACGAGCAGTACTTC. Encoded protein: CASSQDPDGGYEQYF.

The chain carries TRBV3-1 (or the pseudogene TRBV3-2) and TRBJ2-5; D is unresolved. CDR3 length: 15 amino acids. Germline V gene data show CDR1 as LGHDT and CDR2 as YNNKEL (reference sequence). Trimming cost V 1 base and J 5 bases, with 14 bases left between them. CDR3 loop: CASSQVKALDETQYF. DNA for the CDR3: TGTGCCAGCAGCCAAGTTAAGGCTCTAGACGAGACCCAGTACTTC.

The V gene is TRBV5-1, the J gene TRBJ2-2; 7 nucleotides match TRBD1. The germline gives CDR1 SGHRS, CDR2 YFSETQ. J gave up 5 bases and V 0 bases, and 7 bases lay outside the gene matches. This CDR3 has 16 residues. CDR3 nucleotide sequence: TGCGCCAGCAGCTTGGGGGGACAGACGGTAACCGGGGAGCTGTTTTTT. Amino acid sequence: CASSLGGQTVTGELFF.